Included here is one TCR beta chain sequence, with context. Its antigen is unknown. Relative to the germline gene, one junction end is altered; a read error may explain this. The CDR3 has 10 amino acids. CDR1 is SGHTS and CDR2 is YDEGEE in the germline V gene. The source of the sample is a study of vaccination and CD4 T cells after COVID-19. Study summary: At a median 72 days (range 14 to 241) after dose two, post-vaccine samples were obtained.

Notes on the study in general: There was no significant change from about 20 to 38 median reactive clonotypes.

CD4+ T cells that had been cultured provided DNA sequenced with the Oncomine TCR Beta short-read assay. From the PCR reads, TCRdb called clonotypes with MiXCR, one entry per CDR3 protein. Of around 19,000 distinct CDR3 sequences in the sample, about 50% were seen once. Treatment defined: 10-day PBMC culture with coronavirus spike peptide pools or control peptides (ViraFEST assay). This sequence joins TRBV5-8 and TRBJ2-7; D is unresolved. Sequencing used CD4+ T cells from blood, cultured in vitro, obtained before SARS-CoV-2 vaccination. The sequence derives from a human donor who had recovered from COVID-19. The CDR3 coding sequence is TGTGCCAGCAGCTTGGGAAAGTTTCCCTTC. This codes for CASSLGKFPF.